This T cell receptor (beta chain) stems from a study of T cell repertoires in cytomegalovirus infection. TCRdb processed the reads anew with MiXCR; each CDR3 protein has one entry. The sample includes roughly 90,000 distinct CDR3 sequences, over 25% of them seen just once. This clonotype was seen more than once but under ten times. The antigen is not known. The CDR3 is made up of 16 amino acids. V shed 6 bases and J 2 bases; nucleotides not matched to a gene: 3. The sequenced sample was CD8+ T cells from cultured PBMCs, obtained from culture after CMV antigen stimulation. The clonotype comes from a human donor in good health (CMV status not recorded). Some clones in this sample may be carry-over from other donors' samples. The chain uses TRBV12-3 or TRBV12-4 and TRBJ2-3, with 15 nucleotides matching TRBD2. The CDR3 sequence: CASRGTSGGYTDTQYF. CDR3 in DNA: TGTGCCAGCAGAGGGACTAGCGGGGGGTACACAGATACGCAGTATTTT.